These 16 T cell receptor beta chains share one sample of origin, sequenced in a study of blood T cells in healthy people across ages. Through a sample-barcoded 5' primer and a J-beta primer mix, a second PCR was run for roughly 6 to 11 cycles. TCRdb re-called the 5' RACE reads through MiXCR, storing one row per CDR3 protein. The sample has roughly 1.6 million distinct CDR3 sequences, 30% to 40% seen once. Sample: blood. These receptor sequences come from a woman in her twenties or thirties in good health.

J is TRBJ1-2 and V is TRBV29-1, with D maybe TRBD1 (5 bases). This CDR3 region has 13 residues. Per the germline V gene, CDR1 is SQVTM and CDR2 is ANQGSEA. V was trimmed by 4 bases and J by 7 bases, leaving 16 bases between them. The CDR3 DNA reads as TGCAGCGTTGCCTGGGGGGACCTGCCTGGCTACACCTTC. Protein product: CSVAWGDLPGYTF.

This clonotype was seen a few times. Written as DNA, the CDR3 is TGCAGTGCTAGTGGGACTAGCGGGGGCCGGGAGCAGTACTTC. Its protein product is CSASGTSGGREQYF. This chain connects TRBV20-1 to TRBJ2-7; TRBD2 agrees at 14 bases. V gave up 3 bases and J gave up 7 bases; unmatched junction bases: 5. This CDR3 contains 14 residues. The germline CDR1 and CDR2 sequences are DFQATT and SNEGSKA (reference sequence).

The chain recombines TRBV12-3 or TRBV12-4 with TRBJ2-7; D gene ambiguous. The CDR3 length is 13 residues. V lost 2 bases and J lost 2, with 7 bases in between. The DNA for the CDR3 is TGTGCCAGCAGTTTAAAGTCGCCCTACGAGCAGTACTTC. Translated, it gives CASSLKSPYEQYF.

This clonotype was found a few times. The chain combines TRBV6-2 or TRBV6-3 with TRBJ2-5; D is unresolved. Trimming shortened V by 3 bases and J by 1 base, and 6 bases separated the two germline ends. Looked up from germline, CDR1 is MNHEY and CDR2 is SVGEGT. This CDR3 has 13 residues. This CDR3 is CASSYEVQETQYF. CDR3 coding DNA: TGTGCCAGCAGTTATGAAGTCCAAGAGACCCAGTACTTC.

As to this clonotype: This likely reflects a read error, since a far larger clone is one base away. V and J are TRBV29-1 and TRBJ2-6; the D gene is possibly TRBD1 (6 bases). This CDR3 has 13 amino acids. Germline CDR1 and CDR2: SQVTM and ANQGSEA. The CDR3 nucleotides read TGCGGCGTCGGGACATCTGGGGCCAACGTCCTGACTTTC. Residues: CGVGTSGANVLTF.

The chain joins TRBV12-3 or TRBV12-4 to TRBJ2-4; D possibly uses TRBD1 or TRBD2 (7 bases each). V lost 6 bases and J lost 0, with 15 bases in between. CDR3 size: 16 residues. The CDR3 DNA reads as TGTGCCAGCAGCCCCGACAGGGAGGGAGCCAAAAACATTCAGTACTTC. As protein: CASSPDREGAKNIQYF.

The rearrangement uses TRBV27 and TRBJ2-3; 9 bases line up with TRBD2. The ends lost 11 bases at V and 7 bases at J; junction bases unmatched: 7. The length of the CDR3 is 12 residues. Germline loops: CDR1 MNHEY, CDR2 SMNVEV (reference sequence). As DNA, the CDR3 is TGTGCCGTCATCGCGGGAGGGAATACGCAGTATTTT. Its protein product is CAVIAGGNTQYF.

A few counts support this clonotype. The rearrangement joins TRBV7-9 to TRBJ2-1; TRBD1 agrees at 7 bases. The V and J ends lost 4 bases and 0 bases, in that order; junction bases with no gene match: 6. The CDR3 sequence is 16 residues long. Germline V gene data show CDR1 as SEHNR and CDR2 as FQNEAQ (reference sequence). In nucleotides, the CDR3 is TGTGCCAGCAGCTCTGAAGGGGGCTTCTCCTACAATGAGCAGTTCTTC. Its translation: CASSSEGGFSYNEQFF.

This clonotype has only a few counts. The chain recombines TRBV9 with TRBJ1-4; D gene unclear. The CDR3 contains 15 residues. V was pared by 2 bases and J by 2 bases, with 10 bases between. CDR1 and CDR2 (germline): SGDLS, YYNGEE. CDR3 sequence (DNA): TGTGCCAGCAGCGTGGCGCCAGCTACTAATGAAAAACTGTTTTTT. Translated, it gives CASSVAPATNEKLFF.

This clonotype was seen only a few times. The chain is built from TRBV13 and TRBJ2-7; TRBD1 matches at 9 bases. V gave up 5 bases and J gave up 6 bases; unmatched junction bases: 14. Germline CDR1 PRHDT, CDR2 FYEKMQ (reference sequence). CDR3 length equals 16 residues. The DNA for the CDR3 is TGTGCCAGCAGCGCATCCCCGGACAGGGGCCTCGCCGAGCAGTACTTC. Translating it yields CASSASPDRGLAEQYF.

A remark on this clonotype: This could be a read error, since a much larger clone is one nucleotide away. The chain combines TRBV6-5 with TRBJ1-2, with 7 bases lining up with TRBD1. The junction had 2 bases not matched to a gene; V was cut back by 6 bases and J by 4 bases. The CDR3 has 12 amino acids. Germline CDR1 reads MNHEY; CDR2 reads SVGAGI. The CDR3 nucleotides read TGTGCCAGCAGACGACAGGGCTATGGCTACACCTTC. It codes for CASRRQGYGYTF.

In the case of this clonotype: One end of the junction does not line up with germline, which may come from a read error. The gene calls are TRBV7-9 and TRBJ2-1, with a tentative D call TRBD1 (6 bases). Germline CDR1 is SEHNR and CDR2 is FQNEAQ (reference sequence). This CDR3 region has 13 residues. The CDR3 DNA is TGTGCCGGCAGCTTAGAGGGACAAAAGGAGCAGTTCTTC. This gives the protein CAGSLEGQKEQFF.

This clonotype turned up a few times. V is TRBV12-3 or TRBV12-4 and J is TRBJ1-2, with a tentative D call TRBD1 (5 bases). The CDR3 extends over 15 amino acids. V shed 4 bases and J shed 5 bases, with 17 bases lying between them. CDR3 in amino acids: CASSSGTSRLYGYTF. CDR3 DNA: TGTGCCAGCAGTTCCGGGACCTCACGGCTATATGGCTACACCTTC.

The rearrangement joins TRBV25-1 to TRBJ1-2; 9 bases agree with TRBD1. V shed 6 bases and J 2 bases; nucleotides not matched to a gene: 13. The CDR3 consists of 17 residues. CDR1 is MGHDK and CDR2 is SYGVNS in the germline V gene. The CDR3 region is CASRGEGQGLSNYGYTF. CDR3 nucleotide sequence: TGTGCCAGCAGGGGGGAGGGACAGGGCCTCTCCAACTATGGCTACACCTTC.

With respect to this clonotype: A junction end diverges from the germline sequence, so it may reflect a read error. V is TRBV28 and J is TRBJ2-3, with D possibly TRBD2 on 5 matching bases. The CDR3 is 14 residues long. Germline V gives CDR1 MDHEN, CDR2 SYDVKM. CDR3 sequence (DNA): TGTACCAGCAGTTCGCGGGTTGGCGGTGATACGCAGTATTTT. Amino acid sequence: CTSSSRVGGDTQYF.

The gene calls are TRBV7-3 and TRBJ2-1; TRBD2 aligns across 9 bases. The CDR3 contains 15 residues. Trimming removed 3 bases from V and 7 bases from J; junction bases left unmatched: 7. Germline CDR1 SGHTA, CDR2 FQGTGA. In nucleotides, the CDR3 is TGTGCCAGCAGCTTTTGGGGCGGGGGGGATAATGAGCAGTTCTTC. It yields the protein CASSFWGGGDNEQFF.